The T cell receptor (beta chain) under discussion was sequenced for a study of metastatic and nonmetastatic thyroid tumors. V was trimmed by 3 bases and J by 5 bases, leaving 15 bases between them. The CDR3 runs to 14 residues. Germline V lookup: CDR1 DFQATT, CDR2 SNEGSKA (reference sequence). In the source study's methods: CDR3 differences across clinicopathological groups were used to build a distant-metastasis classifier for papillary thyroid cancer. With MiXCR, TCRdb reprocessed the PCR reads. The V and J calls shown here were made by TCRdb, not taken from the authors' results. The profile shows some 22,000 clones, around 20% of them singletons. Nobody among the patients had been given any treatment before thyroid surgery. This clone was detected ten times or more.

The rearrangement joins TRBV20-1 to TRBJ2-3, with unresolved D. The clonotype comes from a male donor with papillary thyroid cancer or a benign thyroid nodule (not recorded which). Some clones in this sample may be carry-over from other donors' samples. Sequencing was done on a sample of blood. CDR3 coding DNA: TGCAGTGCTAGGTCTTCTGACCTTGGAGATACGCAGTATTTT. This translates into CSARSSDLGDTQYF.